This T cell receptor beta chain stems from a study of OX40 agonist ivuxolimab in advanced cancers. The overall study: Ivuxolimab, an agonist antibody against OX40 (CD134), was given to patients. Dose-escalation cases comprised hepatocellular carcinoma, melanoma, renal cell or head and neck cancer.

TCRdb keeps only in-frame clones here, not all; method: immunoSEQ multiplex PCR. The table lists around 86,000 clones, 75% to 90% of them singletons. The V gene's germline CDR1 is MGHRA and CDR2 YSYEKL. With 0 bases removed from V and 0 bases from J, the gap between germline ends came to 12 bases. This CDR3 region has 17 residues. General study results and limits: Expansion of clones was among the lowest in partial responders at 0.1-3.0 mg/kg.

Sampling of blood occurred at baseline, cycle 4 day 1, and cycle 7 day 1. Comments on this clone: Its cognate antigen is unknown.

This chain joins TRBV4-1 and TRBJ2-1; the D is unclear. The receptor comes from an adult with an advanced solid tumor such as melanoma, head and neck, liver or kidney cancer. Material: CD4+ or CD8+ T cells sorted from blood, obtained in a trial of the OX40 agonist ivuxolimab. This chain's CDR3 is CASSQDLRRSSYNEQFF. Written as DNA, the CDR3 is TGCGCCAGCAGCCAAGATCTACGGCGAAGCTCCTACAATGAGCAGTTCTTC.